This T cell receptor (beta chain) was profiled in a study of cytomegalovirus exposure and HLA in healthy donors. This CDR3 spans 14 amino acids. After removal of 6 bases from V and 7 bases from J, the junction contained 6 bases not matched to a gene. Germline CDR1 and CDR2: MNHEY and SVGAGI. A multiplex PCR was run with 60 Vbeta primers and 13 Jbeta primers. Some clones are missing from TCRdb's copy, which holds only in-frame ones; the method was immunoSEQ multiplex PCR. The sample records around 200,000 clones, around 86% being singletons. The V and J genes are TRBV6-5 and TRBJ2-1; 10 positions match TRBD1. Sequences were obtained from PBMCs. The receptor was derived from a man in his fifties in good health and CMV-seronegative. CDR3 protein: CASSSRDRGNEQFF. The CDR3 nucleotides read TGTGCCAGCAGCTCTCGGGACAGGGGAAATGAGCAGTTCTTC.